Reported below is one TCR beta chain. Its target is not known. Libraries for TCRalpha and TCRbeta carried sample barcodes and unique molecular identifiers via 5'RACE. TCRdb re-derived calls from the 5' RACE reads in MiXCR, one entry per CDR3 protein. The repertoire consists of 450,000 to 650,000 distinct CDR3 sequences, with approximately 19% occurring once and the leading ten covering 12%. This record comes from a study of T-cell memory formation after mild COVID-19. Overall study: Largely, the TCR clusters proved donor specific.

Study-wide results and caveats: That cross-reactive memory joined was suggested by some responding clones appearing in pre-infection memory.

The sequence was obtained from an adult woman who had mild COVID-19 (a few samples of this study predate the infection). Cell type and time point are not known. Source material: PBMCs or a T cell subset sorted from them (not recorded which).

CDR3 amino acids: CASGRHGQRPITGELFF. The CDR3 bases are TGTGCCAGCGGACGTCACGGACAGCGTCCTATCACCGGGGAGCTGTTTTTT. This rearrangement joins TRBV21-1 to TRBJ2-2; the D segment call TRBD1 is taken from the table without a DNA check. TRBV21-1 is classified as a pseudogene. The CDR3 contains 17 residues.